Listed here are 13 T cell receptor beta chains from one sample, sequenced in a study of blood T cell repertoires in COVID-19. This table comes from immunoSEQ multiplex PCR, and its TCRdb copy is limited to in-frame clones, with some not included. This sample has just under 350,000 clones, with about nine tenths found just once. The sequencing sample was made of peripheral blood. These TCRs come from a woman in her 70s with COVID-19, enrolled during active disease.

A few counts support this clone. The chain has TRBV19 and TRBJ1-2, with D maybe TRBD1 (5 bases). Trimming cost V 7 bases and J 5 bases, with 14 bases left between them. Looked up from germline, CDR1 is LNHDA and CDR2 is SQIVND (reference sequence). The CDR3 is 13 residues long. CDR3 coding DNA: TGTGCCAGTATCGACAGTGACCTTTATGGCTACACCTTC. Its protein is CASIDSDLYGYTF.

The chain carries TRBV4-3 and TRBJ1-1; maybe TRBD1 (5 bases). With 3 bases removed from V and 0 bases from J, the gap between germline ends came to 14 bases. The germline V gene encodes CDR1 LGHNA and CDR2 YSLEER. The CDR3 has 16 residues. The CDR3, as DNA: TGCGCCAGCAGCCAGTCTACTGGGGCCATGAACACTGAAGCTTTCTTT. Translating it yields CASSQSTGAMNTEAFF.

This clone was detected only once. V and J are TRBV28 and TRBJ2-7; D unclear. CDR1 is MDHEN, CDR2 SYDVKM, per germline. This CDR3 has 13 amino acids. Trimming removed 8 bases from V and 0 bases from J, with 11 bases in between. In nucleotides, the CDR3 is TGTGCCAGCCAGGCCGCCATCTCCTACGAGCAGTACTTC. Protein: CASQAAISYEQYF.

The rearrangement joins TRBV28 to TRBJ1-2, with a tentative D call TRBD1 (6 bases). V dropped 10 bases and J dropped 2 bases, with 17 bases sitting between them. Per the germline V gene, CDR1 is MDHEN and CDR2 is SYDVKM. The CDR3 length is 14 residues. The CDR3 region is CATGGREHNYGYTF. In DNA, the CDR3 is TGTGCCACGGGGGGCAGGGAACACAACTATGGCTACACCTTC.

The DNA of the CDR3 is TGCGCCACCCAACTCCCCAGGGGGATGGACGAGCAGTACTTC. Translating it yields CATQLPRGMDEQYF. This sequence joins TRBV10-2 and TRBJ2-7; 7 bases line up with TRBD1. This CDR3 is 14 amino acids long. Germline CDR1 reads WSHSY; CDR2 reads SAAADI. V was clipped by 10 bases and J by 5 bases; unmatched bases: 14.

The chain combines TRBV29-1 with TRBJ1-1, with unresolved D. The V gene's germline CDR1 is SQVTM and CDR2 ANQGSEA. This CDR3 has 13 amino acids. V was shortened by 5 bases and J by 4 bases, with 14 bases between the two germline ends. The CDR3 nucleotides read TGCAGCGTTCTGAATCCGAGCCGCACTGAAGCTTTCTTT. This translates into CSVLNPSRTEAFF. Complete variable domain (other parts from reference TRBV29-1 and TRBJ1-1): SAVISQKPSRDICQRGTSLTIQCQVDSQVTMMFWYRQQPGQSLTLIATANQGSEATYESGFVIDKFPISRPNLTFSTLTVSNMSPEDSSIYLCSVLNPSRTEAFFGQGTRLTVV.

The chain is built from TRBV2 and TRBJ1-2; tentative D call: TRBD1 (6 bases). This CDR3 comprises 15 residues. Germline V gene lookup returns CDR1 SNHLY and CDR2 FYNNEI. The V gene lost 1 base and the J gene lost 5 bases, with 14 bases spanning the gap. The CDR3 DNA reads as TGTGCCAGCAGTGAAGTCGGCAGGGGCTCTTATGGCTACACCTTC. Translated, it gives CASSEVGRGSYGYTF. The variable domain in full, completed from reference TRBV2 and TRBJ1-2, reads EPEVTQTPSHQVTQMGQEVILRCVPISNHLYFYWYRQILGQKVEFLVSFYNNEISEKSEIFDDQFSVERPDGSNFTLKIRSTKLEDSAMYFCASSEVGRGSYGYTFGSGTRLTVV.

The CDR3 coding sequence is TGTGCCACAAGTATCAGCACCTTC. Its translation: CATSISTF. The chain uses TRBV12-3 or TRBV12-4 and TRBJ1-2, with no clear D. The CDR3 extends over 8 amino acids. Trimming cost V 10 bases and J 13 bases, with 10 bases left between them.

The DNA of the CDR3 is TGTGCCAGCTCACCGGCCCCGGGACAGGGGGCGCAAGCTTTCTTT. This sequence encodes CASSPAPGQGAQAFF. The gene calls are TRBV18 and TRBJ1-1; 12 bases fit TRBD1. The CDR3 is 15 amino acids. Germline values: CDR1 KGHSH, CDR2 LQKENI. V shed 3 bases, J shed 9 bases, and the junction held 8 bases outside the gene matches.

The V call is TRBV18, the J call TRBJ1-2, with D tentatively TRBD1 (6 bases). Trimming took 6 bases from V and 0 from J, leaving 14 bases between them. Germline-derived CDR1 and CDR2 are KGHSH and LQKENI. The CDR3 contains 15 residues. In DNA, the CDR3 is TGTGCCAGCTCGCCGGACAGCCTGTCTAACTATGGCTACACCTTC. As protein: CASSPDSLSNYGYTF. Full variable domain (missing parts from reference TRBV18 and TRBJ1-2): NAGVMQNPRHLVRRRGQEARLRCSPMKGHSHVYWYRQLPEEGLKFMVYLQKENIIDESGMPKERFSAEFPKEGPSILRIQQVVRGDSAAYFCASSPDSLSNYGYTFGSGTRLTVV.

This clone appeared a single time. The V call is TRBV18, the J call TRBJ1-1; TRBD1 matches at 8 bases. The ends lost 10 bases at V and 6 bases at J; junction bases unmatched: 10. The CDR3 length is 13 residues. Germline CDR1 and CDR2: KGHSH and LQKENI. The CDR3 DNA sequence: TGTGCCACCAAACAGGGGGTACAGGCTGAAGCTTTCTTT. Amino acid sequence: CATKQGVQAEAFF.

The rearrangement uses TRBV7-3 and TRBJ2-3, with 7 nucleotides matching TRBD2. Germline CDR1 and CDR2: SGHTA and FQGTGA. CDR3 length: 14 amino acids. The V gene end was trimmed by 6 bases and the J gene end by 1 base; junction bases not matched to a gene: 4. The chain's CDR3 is CASSGGGGTDTQYF. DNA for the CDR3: TGTGCCAGCAGTGGCGGGGGAGGCACAGATACGCAGTATTTT.

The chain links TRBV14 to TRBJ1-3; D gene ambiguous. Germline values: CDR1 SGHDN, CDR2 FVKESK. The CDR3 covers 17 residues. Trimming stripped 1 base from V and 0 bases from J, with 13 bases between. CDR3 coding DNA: TGTGCCAGCAGCCAAGGTCTCGGGTATCTCTCTGGAAACACCATATATTTT. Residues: CASSQGLGYLSGNTIYF.